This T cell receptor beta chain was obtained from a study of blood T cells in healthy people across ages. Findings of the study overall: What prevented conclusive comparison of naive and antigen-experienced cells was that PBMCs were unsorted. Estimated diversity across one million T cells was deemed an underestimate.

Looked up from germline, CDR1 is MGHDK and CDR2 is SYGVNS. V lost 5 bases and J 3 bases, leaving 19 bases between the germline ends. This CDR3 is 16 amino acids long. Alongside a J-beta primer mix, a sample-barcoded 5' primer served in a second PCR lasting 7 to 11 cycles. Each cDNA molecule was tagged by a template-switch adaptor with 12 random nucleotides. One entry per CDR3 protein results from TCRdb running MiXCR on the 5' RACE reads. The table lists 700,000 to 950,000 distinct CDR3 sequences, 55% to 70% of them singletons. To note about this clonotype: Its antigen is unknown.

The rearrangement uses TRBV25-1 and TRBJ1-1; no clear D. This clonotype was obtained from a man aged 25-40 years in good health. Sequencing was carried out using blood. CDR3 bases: TGTGCCAGCAGTCCACGACCTTACATCGGGGACACTGAAGCTTTCTTT. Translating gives CASSPRPYIGDTEAFF. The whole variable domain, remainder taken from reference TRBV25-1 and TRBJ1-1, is EADIYQTPRYLVIGTGKKITLECSQTMGHDKMYWYQQDPGMELHLIHYSYGVNSTEKGDLSSESTVSRIRTEHFPLTLESARPSHTSQYLCASSPRPYIGDTEAFFGQGTRLTVV.